This TCR beta chain was retrieved from a study of CD4+ T cells in melanoma. CDR3 length: 13 residues. Germline V gives CDR1 SGHVS, CDR2 FQNEAQ. Trimming shortened V by 1 base and J by 0 bases, and 3 bases separated the two germline ends. Study-wide results and caveats: CD8+ T cell, macrophage and B cell function reportedly correlated with neoantigen-specific CD4+ T cells.

In the case of this clone: Its specificity is not known.

Some clones are missing from TCRdb's copy, which holds only in-frame ones; the method was immunoSEQ multiplex PCR. The data hold 120,000 to 150,000 clones, with 85% to 95% observed a single time. The clonotype originates from a human donor with melanoma. V is TRBV7-8 and J is TRBJ1-1; D uncertain. The CDR3 DNA reads as TGTGCCAGCAGCTTAGTCCTGAACACTGAAGCTTTCTTT. Translated: CASSLVLNTEAFF.